This T cell receptor (beta chain) emerged from a study of vaccination and CD4 T cells after COVID-19. There are 12 residues in the CDR3. V was shortened by 6 bases and J by 8 bases, with 14 bases between the two germline ends. Germline CDR1 is DFQATT and CDR2 is SNEGSKA (reference sequence). Treatment: approximately 9-day PBMC culture with coronavirus spike peptide pools or control peptides (ViraFEST assay). ViraFEST used peptide pools to expand antigen-specific T cells, then sequenced TCRs. Cultured CD4+ T cells had their DNA profiled by the Oncomine TCR Beta short-read assay. TCRdb fed the PCR reads into MiXCR, producing one record per CDR3 protein. This table has more than 10,000 distinct CDR3 sequences, roughly two fifths appearing once. Worth noting for this clonotype: No antigen is known for it.

Sample: CD4+ T cells from blood, cultured in vitro. This receptor was identified in a human donor who had recovered from COVID-19. The V gene is TRBV20-1, the J gene TRBJ2-1; D gene unclear. In DNA form, the CDR3 reads TGCAGTGCCCTCCTCTTCGGCGATGAGCAGTTCTTC. Translated, it gives CSALLFGDEQFF.